A single sample gave rise to the 20 T cell receptor beta chains below, sequenced in a study of T cells after yellow fever vaccination. TCRdb fed the 5' RACE reads into MiXCR, producing one record per CDR3 protein. Of 300,000 to 350,000 distinct CDR3 sequences listed, 3% to 4.5% are singletons. The sequencing used PBMCs, collected 5 days after the yellow fever booster vaccination. The receptors derive from a man aged 18-30 years who received the YFV17D yellow fever vaccine.

In its sample, this clonotype was seen a few times. The CDR3, as DNA: TGCGCCAGCAGCCAAGGACAGGGCACTGAAGCTTTCTTT. Protein sequence: CASSQGQGTEAFF. The rearrangement joins TRBV4-3 to TRBJ1-1; TRBD1 matches at 7 bases. The CDR3 contains 13 residues. CDR1 is LGHNA and CDR2 is YSLEER in the germline V gene. V shed 1 base, J shed 4 bases, and the junction held 0 bases outside the gene matches.

The V call is TRBV23-1, the J call TRBJ1-5; possibly TRBD1 for D (6 bases). TRBV23-1 is sorted into the ORF group, with uncertain function. Trimming left V 6 bases short and J 5 bases short, with 14 bases between. The CDR3 has 14 amino acids. As DNA, the CDR3 is TGCGCCAGCAGCCGGGGACAAACCGATCAGCCCCAGCATTTT. Its translation: CASSRGQTDQPQHF.

V and J are TRBV18 and TRBJ2-7; TRBD1 is a possible D gene (6 bases). The V end was cut by 5 bases, the J end by 3 bases, with 17 bases between. The CDR3 contains 15 residues. The germline gives CDR1 KGHSH, CDR2 LQKENI. The DNA for the CDR3 is TGTGCCAGCTCATTTGACAGGCCCCTTAGCTACGAGCAGTACTTC. Translating it yields CASSFDRPLSYEQYF.

This clonotype was seen a handful of times. V gene TRBV20-1 combines with J gene TRBJ2-1, with D maybe TRBD1 (7 bases). This CDR3 has 15 amino acids. V was pared by 1 base and J by 4 bases, with 14 bases between. In germline, CDR1 is DFQATT, CDR2 SNEGSKA (reference sequence). The CDR3 loop is CSARVQGRSYNEQFF. CDR3 DNA: TGCAGTGCTAGAGTACAGGGGAGGAGTTACAATGAGCAGTTCTTC.

This chain connects TRBV20-1 to TRBJ2-7; perhaps TRBD2 as D (6 bases). There are 12 residues in the CDR3. V was trimmed by 1 base and J by 10 bases, leaving 14 bases between them. Per germline, CDR1 DFQATT and CDR2 SNEGSKA (reference sequence). In DNA form, the CDR3 reads TGCAGTGCTAGAGTAGCGGAGAGGCTTCAGTACTTC. Translating gives CSARVAERLQYF.

CDR3 coding DNA: TGCAGTGCTCTCCCTAGCGGACTCACAGATACGCAGTATTTT. Translated: CSALPSGLTDTQYF. V and J are TRBV20-1 and TRBJ2-3; 7 nucleotides align to TRBD2. The germline gives CDR1 DFQATT, CDR2 SNEGSKA (reference sequence). Trimming took 5 bases from V and 2 from J; bases not matched to a gene: 7. This CDR3 has 14 amino acids.

This rearrangement joins TRBV4-3 to TRBJ1-1, with no clear D. CDR3 length: 16 amino acids. CDR1 LGHNA and CDR2 YSLEER come from the germline V gene. V lost 3 bases and J 0 bases, leaving 14 bases between the germline ends. CDR3 nucleotide sequence: TGCGCCAGCAGCCAGCCGACAAGGACGATGAACACTGAAGCTTTCTTT. Residues: CASSQPTRTMNTEAFF.

There are many counts of this clonotype. The chain couples TRBV7-2 to TRBJ1-2; D is perhaps TRBD1 (5 bases). The CDR3 spans 12 residues. CDR1 is SGHTA, CDR2 FQGNSA, per germline. V was cut by 5 bases and J by 5 bases, with 9 bases left in between. The CDR3 spells CASSREGYGYTF. CDR3 DNA: TGTGCCAGCAGCCGGGAGGGGTATGGCTACACCTTC.

This clonotype occurred many times. The chain has TRBV12-3 or TRBV12-4 and TRBJ2-7; unclear D gene. The CDR3 length is 14 residues. With 3 bases removed from V and 3 bases from J, the gap between germline ends came to 12 bases. The CDR3 sequence: CASSFRPLDYEQYF. The CDR3 DNA is TGTGCCAGCAGTTTCAGGCCCTTGGACTACGAGCAGTACTTC.

This clonotype appeared a few times. V gene TRBV19 combines with J gene TRBJ1-5, with no clear D. CDR1 and CDR2 from the germline V gene are LNHDA and SQIVND (reference sequence). Trimming shortened V by 5 bases and J by 0 bases, and 11 bases separated the two germline ends. CDR3 size: 15 residues. The CDR3 is CASSWAYNSNQPQHF. CDR3 bases: TGTGCCAGTAGTTGGGCATACAATAGCAATCAGCCCCAGCATTTT.

The sample holds many counts of this clonotype. This sequence joins TRBV7-9 and TRBJ2-3, with unresolved D. Germline lookup yields CDR1 SEHNR and CDR2 FQNEAQ (reference sequence). With 1 base removed from V and 4 bases from J, the gap between germline ends came to 9 bases. The CDR3 runs to 14 residues. This chain's CDR3 is CASSLGPGPDTQYF. The CDR3 DNA reads TGTGCCAGCAGCTTAGGACCCGGCCCAGATACGCAGTATTTT. Combining the CDR3 with reference TRBV7-9 and TRBJ2-3 gives the whole variable domain DTGVSQNPRHKITKRGQNVTFRCDPISEHNRLYWYRQTLGQGPEFLTYFQNEAQLEKSRLLSDRFSAERPKGSFSTLEIQRTEQGDSAMYLCASSLGPGPDTQYFGPGTRLTVL.

This clonotype was seen only a few times. The chain carries TRBV6-6 and TRBJ2-7, with D possibly matching TRBD1 (5 bases). The CDR3 contains 14 residues. The V gene's germline CDR1 is MNHNY and CDR2 SVGAGI (reference sequence). The V end lost 5 bases, the J end lost 1 base, and 12 bases lay between the germline ends. CDR3 sequence: CASSPSTVSYEQYV. CDR3 in DNA: TGTGCCAGCAGTCCCTCGACAGTTTCCTACGAGCAGTACGTC.

This chain joins TRBV5-1 and TRBJ1-1, with 8 nucleotides matching TRBD1. In germline, CDR1 is SGHRS, CDR2 YFSETQ. V gave up 4 bases and J gave up 4 bases; unmatched junction bases: 3. The length of the CDR3 is 13 residues. In DNA form, the CDR3 reads TGCGCCAGCAGCCGAGGACAGGGCACTGAAGCTTTCTTT. It yields the protein CASSRGQGTEAFF.

This clonotype was detected many times. V is TRBV7-2 and J is TRBJ2-2, with a possible D match to TRBD2 (6 bases). Between the trimmed V and J ends, which lost 1 base and 0 bases, there was a span of 6 bases. The CDR3 spans 15 residues. Per the germline V gene, CDR1 is SGHTA and CDR2 is FQGNSA. The CDR3 DNA reads as TGTGCCAGCAGCTTAGGACTAGCGAACACCGGGGAGCTGTTTTTT. Translation gives CASSLGLANTGELFF.

This clonotype was counted at least ten times. V usage is TRBV9 and J usage is TRBJ1-6; 7 bases fit TRBD1. Germline-derived CDR1 and CDR2 are SGDLS and YYNGEE. Trimming took 4 bases from V and 10 from J; bases not matched to a gene: 2. This CDR3 has 12 residues. CDR3 in amino acids: CASSSQGSPLHF. As DNA, the CDR3 is TGTGCCAGCAGCTCACAGGGGTCACCCCTCCACTTT.

The chain is built from TRBV7-2 and TRBJ1-3; no clear D. Trimming removed 1 base from V and 2 bases from J, with 12 bases in between. Germline CDR1 reads SGHTA; CDR2 reads FQGNSA. The CDR3 runs to 16 residues. CDR3 nucleotides: TGTGCCAGCAGCTTAGTAGGAGGAGGGCCTGGAAACACCATATATTTT. Translating gives CASSLVGGGPGNTIYF.

The rearrangement joins TRBV5-5 to TRBJ2-7; D is unresolved. From germline, CDR1 is SGHKS and CDR2 YYEKEE (reference sequence). The CDR3 runs to 13 residues. Trimming stripped 4 bases from V and 4 bases from J, with 12 bases between. The CDR3 nucleotides read TGTGCCAGCAGCGCGCCTTTGGGTTACGAGCAGTACTTC. This encodes CASSAPLGYEQYF.

The V gene is TRBV6-5, the J gene TRBJ2-6; D is uncertain. The V and J ends lost 5 bases and 4 bases respectively, with 9 bases between them. The CDR3 contains 14 residues. Germline CDR1 and CDR2: MNHEY and SVGAGI. The CDR3 coding sequence is TGTGCCAGCAGTACCGGCAGGGGGGCCAACGTCCTGACTTTC. Its translation: CASSTGRGANVLTF.

This clonotype was seen ten or more times. The chain is built from TRBV11-2 and TRBJ1-2, with a weak D call TRBD1 (6 bases). The CDR3 loop spans 13 amino acids. CDR1 and CDR2 from the germline V gene are SGHAT and FQNNGV. V was shortened by 4 bases and J by 8 bases, with 14 bases between the two germline ends. Written as DNA, the CDR3 is TGTGCCAGCAGCTCATACAGGGTGGGGGGCTACACCTTC. As protein: CASSSYRVGGYTF.

The chain carries TRBV5-1 and TRBJ1-1, with D perhaps TRBD1 (6 bases). The length of the CDR3 is 15 residues. V was shortened by 2 bases and J by 3 bases, with 14 bases between the two germline ends. Germline lookup yields CDR1 SGHRS and CDR2 YFSETQ. The CDR3 DNA follows: TGCGCCAGCAGCTTACAGGGAATTGGTGACACTGAAGCTTTCTTT. The encoded protein is CASSLQGIGDTEAFF.